Included here is one TCR beta chain sequence, with context. Its antigen remains undetermined. The source of the sample is a study of monozygotic twins with inflammatory bowel disease (dated by TCRdb to about 2019). For the study in its entirety: A total of 28 monozygotic twin pairs were included in the full study, comprising nine German pairs (four IBD-concordant, five IBD-discordant) and 19 IBD-discordant Danish pairs. The search for disease-associated traits relied mainly on comparing IBD patients with their genetically identical healthy co-twins within discordant pairs. Each individual had, on average, about 151 000 unique TCRalpha sequences and 181 000 unique TCRbeta sequences available for analysis.

The research as a whole found: Concordant and discordant twins showed no difference in repertoire similarity, possibly because of limited statistical power. Measured by the inverse Simpson index, TCRbeta repertoire diversity was lower in IBD patients than in their healthy co-twins. The analysis was unable to tell different T cell subtypes apart. The results gave no support for a single strong signal or clonotype linked to IBD. Background noise and inter-individual variability may have been introduced into the repertoires by the differing immunosuppressive treatments among patients. IBD patients shared fewer clonotypes with other individuals than healthy twins did, most markedly in patients showing signs of disease activity.

The library came from 5' RACE. The input for every TCR library was approximately 3,500 ng of total RNA. cDNA was synthesized with SMARTScribe reverse transcriptase in eight separate reactions per sample. During cDNA synthesis, template switching was used to introduce unique molecular identifiers that contained a 6-nucleotide sample barcode. TCRalpha and TCRbeta cDNA was amplified by two nested PCRs of around 15 and 9 cycles, with bead purification after each PCR. Before amplification, cDNA was treated with uracil DNA-glycosylase and purified using the QIAquick PCR purification kit. The second PCR was the step at which Illumina TruSeq-compatible adapters and sample-specific barcodes were added. Library quality and concentration were checked on TapeStation and Qubit, and libraries were pooled at 4.5 to 5.5 ng each. Pooled libraries were sequenced on an Illumina HiSeq2500 single-index Rapid Run with 2 x 100 bp reads and custom sequencing primers. Per the authors' processing: PCR and sequencing errors were corrected by UMI-based consensus assembly using MiGEC version 1.2.6. MiXCR version 2.1.1 was used for V(D)J alignment, clonotype assembly and CDR3 extraction. Gene usage, clonotype sharing and MAIT/NKT TCR abundance were normalised by analysing the top 1000, 10 000 and 20 000 clonotypes per sample. After downsampling to 27 000 UMIs, diversity was calculated as the inverse Simpson index using the vegan R package. Paired Mann-Whitney U tests were applied to discordant twin pairs, with Benjamini-Hochberg correction for multiple testing. TCRdb reprocessed the sequencing reads and holds a single record per CDR3 protein sequence, with no DNA. These V and J calls derive from TCRdb rather than the authors' analysis. The sample's table covers 200,000 to 250,000 distinct CDR3 sequences. Together, the top ten hold roughly 8% of the sample.

From each donor, an approximately 2.6 ml peripheral blood sample was collected into PAXgene tubes and kept at -80 degrees C. Without any T cell sorting, total RNA was extracted from whole blood using the PAXgene blood miRNA kit on an automated QIAcube. Peripheral blood from monozygotic twin pairs concordant or discordant for inflammatory bowel disease was subjected to deep TCRalpha and TCRbeta repertoire profiling with unique molecular barcoding. Smoking habits were recorded for all twin pairs, and individuals were classified as current, former or never smokers. Sequencing was performed on blood. This receptor was taken from a human donor with ulcerative colitis or Crohn's disease, or a healthy co-twin of an affected twin (not recorded which).

For the CDR3, the sequence is CASSPGVGLQETQYF. This receptor chain uses TRBV5-4 and TRBJ2-5; TCRdb selects TRBD2, and the lack of DNA leaves this call unchecked. The CDR3 goes from the cysteine to the phenylalanine over 15 residues. No DNA appears here. The germline V gene (reference sequence) specifies SGHNT as CDR1 and YYREEE as CDR2.